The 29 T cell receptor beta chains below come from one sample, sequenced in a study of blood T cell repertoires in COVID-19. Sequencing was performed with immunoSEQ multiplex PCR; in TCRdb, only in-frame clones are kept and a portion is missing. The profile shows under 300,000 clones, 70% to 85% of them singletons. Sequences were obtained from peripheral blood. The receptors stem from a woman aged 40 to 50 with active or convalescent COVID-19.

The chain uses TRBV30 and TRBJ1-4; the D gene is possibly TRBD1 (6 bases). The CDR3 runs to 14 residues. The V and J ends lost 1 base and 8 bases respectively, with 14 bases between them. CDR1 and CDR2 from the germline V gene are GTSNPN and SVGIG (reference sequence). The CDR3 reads CAWSGGQESEKLFF. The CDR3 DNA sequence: TGTGCCTGGAGTGGGGGGCAGGAGTCGGAAAAACTGTTTTTT. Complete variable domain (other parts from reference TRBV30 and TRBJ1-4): SQTIHQWPATLVQPVGSPLSLECTVEGTSNPNLYWYRQAAGRGLQLLFYSVGIGQISSEVPQNLSASRPQDRQFILSSKKLLLSDSGFYLCAWSGGQESEKLFFGSGTQLSVL.

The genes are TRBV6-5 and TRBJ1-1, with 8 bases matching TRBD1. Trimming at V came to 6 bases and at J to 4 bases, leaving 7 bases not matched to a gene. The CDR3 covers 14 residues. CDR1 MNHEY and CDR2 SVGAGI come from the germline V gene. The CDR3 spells CASRPRGPRTEAFF. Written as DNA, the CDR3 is TGTGCCAGCAGGCCCAGGGGGCCACGCACTGAAGCTTTCTTT.

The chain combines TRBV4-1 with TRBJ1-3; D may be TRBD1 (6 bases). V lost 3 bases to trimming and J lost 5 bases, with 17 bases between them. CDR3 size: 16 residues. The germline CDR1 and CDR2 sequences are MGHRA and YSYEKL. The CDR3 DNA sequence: TGCGCCAGCAGCCACCCAGGGAAGGACAGTAGAAACACCATATATTTT. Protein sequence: CASSHPGKDSRNTIYF.

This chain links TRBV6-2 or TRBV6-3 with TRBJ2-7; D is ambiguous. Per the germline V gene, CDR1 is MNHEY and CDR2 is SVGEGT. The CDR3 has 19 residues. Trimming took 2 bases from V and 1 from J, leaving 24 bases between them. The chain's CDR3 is CASSYGGSLAIRRSYEQYF. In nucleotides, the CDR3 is TGTGCCAGCAGTTACGGTGGTAGCCTCGCTATTCGAAGATCCTACGAGCAGTACTTC.

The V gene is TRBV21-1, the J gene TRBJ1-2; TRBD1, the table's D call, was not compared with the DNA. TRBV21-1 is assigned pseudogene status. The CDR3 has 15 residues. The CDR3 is CASSTDREEDYGYTF. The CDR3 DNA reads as TGTGCCAGCAGCACTGACAGGGAGGAGGACTATGGCTACACCTTC.

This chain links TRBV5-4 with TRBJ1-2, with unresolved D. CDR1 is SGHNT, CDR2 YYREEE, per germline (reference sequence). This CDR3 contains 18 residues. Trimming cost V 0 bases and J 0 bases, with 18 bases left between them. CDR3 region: CASSLEAVPTGANYGYTF. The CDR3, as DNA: TGTGCCAGCAGCTTGGAGGCGGTCCCGACCGGAGCTAACTATGGCTACACCTTC.

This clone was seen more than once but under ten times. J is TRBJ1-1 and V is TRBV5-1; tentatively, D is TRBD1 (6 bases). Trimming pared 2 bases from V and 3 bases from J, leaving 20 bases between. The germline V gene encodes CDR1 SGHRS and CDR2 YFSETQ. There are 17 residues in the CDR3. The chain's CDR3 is CASSFGTLQGRDTEAFF. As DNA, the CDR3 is TGCGCCAGCAGCTTTGGTACCCTACAGGGTAGGGACACTGAAGCTTTCTTT.

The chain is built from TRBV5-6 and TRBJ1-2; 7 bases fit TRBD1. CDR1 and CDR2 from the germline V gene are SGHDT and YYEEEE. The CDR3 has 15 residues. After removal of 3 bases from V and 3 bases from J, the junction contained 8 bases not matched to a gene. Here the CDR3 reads CASSWVDRAHYGYTF. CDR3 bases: TGTGCCAGCAGCTGGGTTGACAGGGCCCACTATGGCTACACCTTC.

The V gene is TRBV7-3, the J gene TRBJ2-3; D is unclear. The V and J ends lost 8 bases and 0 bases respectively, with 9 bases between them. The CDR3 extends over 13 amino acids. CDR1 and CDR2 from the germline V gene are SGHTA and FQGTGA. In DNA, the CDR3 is TGTGCCAGCGGCAAACACAGCACAGATACGCAGTATTTT. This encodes CASGKHSTDTQYF.

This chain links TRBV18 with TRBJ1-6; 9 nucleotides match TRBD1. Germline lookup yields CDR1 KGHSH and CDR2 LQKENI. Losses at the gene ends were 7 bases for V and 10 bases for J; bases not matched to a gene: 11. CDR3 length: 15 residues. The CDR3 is CASFSIQGAGSPLHF. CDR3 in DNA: TGTGCCAGCTTCTCAATACAGGGGGCTGGATCACCCCTCCACTTT.

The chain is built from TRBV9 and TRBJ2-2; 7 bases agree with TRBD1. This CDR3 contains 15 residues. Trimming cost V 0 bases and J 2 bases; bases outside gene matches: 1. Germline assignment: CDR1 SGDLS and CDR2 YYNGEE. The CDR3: CASSVAGGNTGELFF. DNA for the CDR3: TGTGCCAGCAGCGTAGCAGGGGGAAACACCGGGGAGCTGTTTTTT.

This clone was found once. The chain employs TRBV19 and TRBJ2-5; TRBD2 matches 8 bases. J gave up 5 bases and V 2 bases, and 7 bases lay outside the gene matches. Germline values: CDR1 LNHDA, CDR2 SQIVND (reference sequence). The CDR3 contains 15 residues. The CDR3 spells CASSISRQRGETQYF. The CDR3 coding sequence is TGTGCCAGTAGTATATCGCGGCAGCGGGGGGAGACCCAGTACTTC. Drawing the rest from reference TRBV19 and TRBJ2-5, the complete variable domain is DGGITQSPKYLFRKEGQNVTLSCEQNLNHDAMYWYRQDPGQGLRLIYYSQIVNDFQKGDIAEGYSVSREKKESFPLTVTSAQKNPTAFYLCASSISRQRGETQYFGPGTRLLVL.

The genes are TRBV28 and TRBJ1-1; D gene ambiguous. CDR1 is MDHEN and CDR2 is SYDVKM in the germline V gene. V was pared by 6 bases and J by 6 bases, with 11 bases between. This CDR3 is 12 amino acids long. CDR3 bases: TGTGCCAGCAGCTCAGCCCGGGCTGAAGCTTTCTTT. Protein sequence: CASSSARAEAFF.

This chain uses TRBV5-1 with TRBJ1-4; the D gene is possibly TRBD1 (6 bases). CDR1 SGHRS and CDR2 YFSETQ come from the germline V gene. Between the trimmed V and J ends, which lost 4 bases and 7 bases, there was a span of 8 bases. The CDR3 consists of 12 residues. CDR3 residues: CASSAQGEKLFF. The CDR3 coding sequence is TGCGCCAGCAGCGCACAGGGTGAAAAACTGTTTTTT. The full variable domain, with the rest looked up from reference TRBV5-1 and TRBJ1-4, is KAGVTQTPRYLIKTRGQQVTLSCSPISGHRSVSWYQQTPGQGLQFLFEYFSETQRNKGNFPGRFSGRQFSNSRSEMNVSTLELGDSALYLCASSAQGEKLFFGSGTQLSVL.

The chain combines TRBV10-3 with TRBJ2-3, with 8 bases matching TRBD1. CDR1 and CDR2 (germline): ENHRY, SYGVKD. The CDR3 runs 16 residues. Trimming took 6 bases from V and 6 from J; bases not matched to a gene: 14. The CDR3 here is CAISAPEAGGRDTQYF. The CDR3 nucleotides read TGTGCCATCAGCGCCCCGGAGGCAGGGGGCCGGGATACGCAGTATTTT.

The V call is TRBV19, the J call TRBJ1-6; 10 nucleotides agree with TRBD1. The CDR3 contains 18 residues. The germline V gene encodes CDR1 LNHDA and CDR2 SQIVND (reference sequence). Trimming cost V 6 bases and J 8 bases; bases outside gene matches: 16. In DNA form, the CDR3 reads TGTGCCAGTAGGGGGGGGACAGGGGCCGTGGTACGAGATTCACCCCTCCACTTT. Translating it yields CASRGGTGAVVRDSPLHF. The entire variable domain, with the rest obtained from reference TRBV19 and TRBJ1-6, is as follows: DGGITQSPKYLFRKEGQNVTLSCEQNLNHDAMYWYRQDPGQGLRLIYYSQIVNDFQKGDIAEGYSVSREKKESFPLTVTSAQKNPTAFYLCASRGGTGAVVRDSPLHFGNGTRLTVT.

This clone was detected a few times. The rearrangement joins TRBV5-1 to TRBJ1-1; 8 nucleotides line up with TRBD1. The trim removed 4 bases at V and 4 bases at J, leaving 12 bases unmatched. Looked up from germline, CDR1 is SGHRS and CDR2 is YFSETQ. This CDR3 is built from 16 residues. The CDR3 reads CASSQRTTGEGTEAFF. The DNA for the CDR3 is TGCGCCAGCAGCCAACGAACGACAGGGGAGGGCACTGAAGCTTTCTTT.

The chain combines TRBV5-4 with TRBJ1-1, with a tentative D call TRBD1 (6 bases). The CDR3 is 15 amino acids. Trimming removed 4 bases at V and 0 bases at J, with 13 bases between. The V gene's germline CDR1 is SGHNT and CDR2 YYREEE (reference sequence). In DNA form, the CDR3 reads TGTGCCAGCAGCAGCCAACAGGGTATGAACACTGAAGCTTTCTTT. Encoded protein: CASSSQQGMNTEAFF.

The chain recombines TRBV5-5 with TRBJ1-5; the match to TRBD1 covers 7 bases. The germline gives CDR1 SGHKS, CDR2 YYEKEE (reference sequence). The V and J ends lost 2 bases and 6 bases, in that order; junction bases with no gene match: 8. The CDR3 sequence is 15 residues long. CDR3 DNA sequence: TGTGCCAGCAGCTTTGGGGCAGGGGGACGTCAGCCCCAGCATTTT. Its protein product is CASSFGAGGRQPQHF.

CDR3 amino acids: CASSLWGTLSPLHF. CDR3 DNA: TGCGCCAGCAGCTTGTGGGGGACACTTTCACCCCTCCACTTT. The chain carries TRBV5-1 and TRBJ1-6, with TRBD1 as a possible D gene (6 bases). The CDR3 length is 14 residues. Germline lookup yields CDR1 SGHRS and CDR2 YFSETQ. V gave up 1 base and J gave up 9 bases, with 11 bases separating them.

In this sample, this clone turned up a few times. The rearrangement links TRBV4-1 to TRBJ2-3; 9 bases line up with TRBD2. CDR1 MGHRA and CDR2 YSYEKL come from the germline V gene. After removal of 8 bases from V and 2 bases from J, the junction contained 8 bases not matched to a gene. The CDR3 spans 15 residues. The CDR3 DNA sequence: TGCGCCAGCTCCTTGGTAGCGGGGGCCACAGATACGCAGTATTTT. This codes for CASSLVAGATDTQYF.

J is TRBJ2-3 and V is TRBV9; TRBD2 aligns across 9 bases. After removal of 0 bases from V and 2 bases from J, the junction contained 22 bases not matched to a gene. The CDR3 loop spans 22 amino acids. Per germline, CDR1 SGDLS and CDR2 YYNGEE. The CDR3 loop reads CASSVDPRSSGTTRRHTDTQYF. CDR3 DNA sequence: TGTGCCAGCAGCGTAGACCCCCGGTCTAGCGGGACTACCCGCCGACACACAGATACGCAGTATTTT.

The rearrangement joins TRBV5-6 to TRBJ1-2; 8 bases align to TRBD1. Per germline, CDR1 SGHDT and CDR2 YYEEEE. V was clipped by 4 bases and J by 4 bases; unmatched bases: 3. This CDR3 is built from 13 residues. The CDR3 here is CASSRDRPYGYTF. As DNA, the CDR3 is TGTGCCAGCAGCCGGGACAGGCCCTATGGCTACACCTTC.

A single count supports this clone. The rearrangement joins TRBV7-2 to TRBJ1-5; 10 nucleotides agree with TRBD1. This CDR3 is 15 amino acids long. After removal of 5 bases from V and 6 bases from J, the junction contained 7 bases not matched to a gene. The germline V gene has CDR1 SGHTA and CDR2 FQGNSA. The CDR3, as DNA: TGTGCCAGCAGCACCCGACAGGGGGCATCTCAGCCCCAGCATTTT. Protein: CASSTRQGASQPQHF.

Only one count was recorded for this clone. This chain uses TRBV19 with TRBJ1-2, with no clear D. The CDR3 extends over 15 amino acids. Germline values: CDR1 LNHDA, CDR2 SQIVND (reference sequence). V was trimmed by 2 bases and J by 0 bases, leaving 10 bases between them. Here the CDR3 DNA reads TGTGCCAGTAGTATATTGAGCTCGACTAACTATGGCTACACCTTC. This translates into CASSILSSTNYGYTF.

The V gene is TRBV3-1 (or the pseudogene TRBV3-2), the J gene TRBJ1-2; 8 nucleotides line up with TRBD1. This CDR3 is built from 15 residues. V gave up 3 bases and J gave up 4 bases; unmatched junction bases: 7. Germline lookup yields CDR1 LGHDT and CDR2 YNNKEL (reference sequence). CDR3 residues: CASSQAGTGVYGYTF. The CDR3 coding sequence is TGTGCCAGCAGCCAGGCGGGGACAGGAGTCTATGGCTACACCTTC.

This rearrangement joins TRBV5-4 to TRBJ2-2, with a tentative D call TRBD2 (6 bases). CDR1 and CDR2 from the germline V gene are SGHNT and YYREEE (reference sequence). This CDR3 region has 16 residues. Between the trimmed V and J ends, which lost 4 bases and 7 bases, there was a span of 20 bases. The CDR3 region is CASSPMGLQGRGELFF. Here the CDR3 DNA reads TGTGCCAGCAGCCCAATGGGACTTCAGGGACGCGGGGAGCTGTTTTTT.

This CDR3 reads CASSQVRGNEQFF. The CDR3 DNA reads as TGCGCCAGCAGCCAAGTTAGGGGCAATGAGCAGTTCTTC. The chain joins TRBV4-1 to TRBJ2-1; D possibly corresponds to TRBD1 (5 bases). The germline V and J ends were trimmed by 1 base and 6 bases, with 7 bases remaining between them. The CDR3 has 13 residues. CDR1 is MGHRA, CDR2 YSYEKL, per germline.

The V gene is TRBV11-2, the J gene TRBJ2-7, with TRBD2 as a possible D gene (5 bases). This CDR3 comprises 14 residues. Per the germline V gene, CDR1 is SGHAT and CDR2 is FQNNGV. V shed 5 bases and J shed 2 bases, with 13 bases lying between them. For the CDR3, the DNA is TGTGCCAGCAGCCCCGGACTGGTAGCCTACGAGCAGTACTTC. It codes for CASSPGLVAYEQYF.